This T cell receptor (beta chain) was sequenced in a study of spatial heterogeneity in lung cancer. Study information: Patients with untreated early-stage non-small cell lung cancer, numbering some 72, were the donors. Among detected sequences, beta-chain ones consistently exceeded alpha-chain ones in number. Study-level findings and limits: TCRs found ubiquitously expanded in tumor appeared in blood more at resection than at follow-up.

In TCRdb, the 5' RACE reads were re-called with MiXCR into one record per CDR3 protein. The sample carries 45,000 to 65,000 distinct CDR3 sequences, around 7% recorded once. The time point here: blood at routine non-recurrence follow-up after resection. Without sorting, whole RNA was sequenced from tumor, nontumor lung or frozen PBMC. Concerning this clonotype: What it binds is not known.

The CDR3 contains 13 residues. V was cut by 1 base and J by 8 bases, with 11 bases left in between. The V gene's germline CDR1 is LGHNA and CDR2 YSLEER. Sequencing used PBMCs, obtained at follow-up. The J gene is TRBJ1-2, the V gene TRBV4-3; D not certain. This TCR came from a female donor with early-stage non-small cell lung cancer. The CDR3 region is CASSQAGVDGYTF. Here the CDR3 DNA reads TGCGCCAGCAGCCAAGCCGGGGTTGACGGCTACACCTTC.